This T cell receptor (beta chain) appears in the sequencing data of a study of T cell repertoires in cytomegalovirus infection. Study-level information: Recently identified HLA-C-restricted CMV epitopes and well-studied HLA-B-restricted CMV epitopes were used by the study. Public TCR beta signatures marked donors with CMV infection and the matching HLA.

Broader study findings: HLA-C-restricted CMV clonotypes gave the most frequent clonotype in two of eight donors.

The trim removed 5 bases at V and 7 bases at J, leaving 6 bases unmatched. Germline loops: CDR1 SGHTA, CDR2 FQGNSA. This CDR3 contains 14 residues. As concerns this clonotype: The antigen remains unidentified.

TCRdb ran MiXCR on the reads and lists one entry per CDR3 protein. The repertoire has just over 450,000 distinct CDR3 sequences, about 42% of them found once; the top ten carry roughly two fifths. The specimen comprised cultured PBMCs, sampled from culture after CMV antigen stimulation. V is TRBV7-2 and J is TRBJ1-5; 9 positions agree with TRBD1. This receptor was taken from a human donor in good health (CMV status not recorded). Some clones in this sample may be carry-over from other donors' samples. The chain's CDR3 is CASSEQTGGQPQHF. CDR3 DNA sequence: TGTGCCAGCAGCGAACAGACAGGGGGGCAGCCCCAGCATTTT.